This T cell receptor beta chain was retrieved from a study of blood T cell repertoires in COVID-19. Assay used: immunoSEQ multiplex PCR; TCRdb lists only in-frame clones, some missing. Seen here are under 200,000 clones, roughly 81% observed once, and the top ten hold roughly 7.1%. This clone appeared once. Losses at the gene ends were 10 bases for V and 0 bases for J; bases not matched to a gene: 10. The V gene's germline CDR1 is SGHTS and CDR2 YDEGEE. CDR3 size: 16 residues. The receptor's source is a man in his forties or fifties who had recovered from COVID-19. Material: peripheral blood. This chain uses TRBV5-8 with TRBJ2-2, with 9 bases fitting TRBD1. CDR3 bases: TGTGCCGGAGGGACAGGGATTATCGCGAACACCGGGGAGCTGTTTTTT. Amino acids: CAGGTGIIANTGELFF.